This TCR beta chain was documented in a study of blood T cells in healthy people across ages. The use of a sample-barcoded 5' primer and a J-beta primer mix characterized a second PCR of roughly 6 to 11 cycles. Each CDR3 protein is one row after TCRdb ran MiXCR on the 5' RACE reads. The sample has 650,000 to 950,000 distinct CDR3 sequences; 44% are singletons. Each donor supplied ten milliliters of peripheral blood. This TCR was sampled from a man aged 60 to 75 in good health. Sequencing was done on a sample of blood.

The CDR3 protein is CASSPVRTDKYYGYTF. Here the CDR3 DNA reads TGCGCCAGCAGCCCCGTGCGGACAGACAAATACTATGGCTACACCTTC. This chain connects TRBV4-1 to TRBJ1-2; D is possibly TRBD1 (6 bases). V was cut by 4 bases and J by 3 bases, with 18 bases left in between. CDR1 and CDR2 from the germline V gene are MGHRA and YSYEKL. The CDR3 extends over 16 amino acids.